This T cell receptor (beta chain) derives from a study of CD8 T cells in ankylosing spondylitis. With regard to this clonotype: What it binds is unknown.

The CDR3 covers 14 residues. The V gene lost 3 bases and the J gene lost 6 bases, with 14 bases spanning the gap. Germline CDR1 LNHDA, CDR2 SQIVND (reference sequence). Each CDR3 protein is one row after TCRdb ran MiXCR on the 5' RACE reads. The sample carries roughly 400,000 distinct CDR3 sequences, around 24% recorded once. Study findings and constraints: What seemed typical of ankylosing spondylitis blood was a TCR beta motif built from several highly homologous variants. In reactive arthritis synovial fluid and blood, some motif variants had been reported before. Peripheral blood held disease-linked clones only at relatively low frequency, and these were CD8+.

Sequenced input: blood, either unsorted or a sorted T cell fraction (not recorded which). The chain joins TRBV19 to TRBJ1-1; tentatively, D is TRBD1 (6 bases). The TCR originated in a male donor with ankylosing spondylitis. The CDR3 spells CASSIQGRYAEAFF. Written as DNA, the CDR3 is TGTGCCAGTAGTATTCAGGGGAGATACGCTGAAGCTTTCTTT. Together with reference TRBV19 and TRBJ1-1, the CDR3 gives the full variable domain: DGGITQSPKYLFRKEGQNVTLSCEQNLNHDAMYWYRQDPGQGLRLIYYSQIVNDFQKGDIAEGYSVSREKKESFPLTVTSAQKNPTAFYLCASSIQGRYAEAFFGQGTRLTVV.